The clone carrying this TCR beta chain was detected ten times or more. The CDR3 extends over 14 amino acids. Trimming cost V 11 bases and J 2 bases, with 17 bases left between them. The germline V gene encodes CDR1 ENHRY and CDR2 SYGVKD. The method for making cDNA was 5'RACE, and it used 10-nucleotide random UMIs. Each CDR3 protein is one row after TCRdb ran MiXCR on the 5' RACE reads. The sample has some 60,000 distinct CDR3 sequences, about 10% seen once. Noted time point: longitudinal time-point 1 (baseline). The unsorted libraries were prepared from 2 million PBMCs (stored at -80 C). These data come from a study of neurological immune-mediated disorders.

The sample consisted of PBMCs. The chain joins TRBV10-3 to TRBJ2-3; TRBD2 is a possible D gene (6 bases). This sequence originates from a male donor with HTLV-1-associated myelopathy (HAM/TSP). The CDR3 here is CASWDGGNTDTQYF. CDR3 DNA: TGTGCCTCCTGGGACGGGGGAAACACAGATACGCAGTATTTT.